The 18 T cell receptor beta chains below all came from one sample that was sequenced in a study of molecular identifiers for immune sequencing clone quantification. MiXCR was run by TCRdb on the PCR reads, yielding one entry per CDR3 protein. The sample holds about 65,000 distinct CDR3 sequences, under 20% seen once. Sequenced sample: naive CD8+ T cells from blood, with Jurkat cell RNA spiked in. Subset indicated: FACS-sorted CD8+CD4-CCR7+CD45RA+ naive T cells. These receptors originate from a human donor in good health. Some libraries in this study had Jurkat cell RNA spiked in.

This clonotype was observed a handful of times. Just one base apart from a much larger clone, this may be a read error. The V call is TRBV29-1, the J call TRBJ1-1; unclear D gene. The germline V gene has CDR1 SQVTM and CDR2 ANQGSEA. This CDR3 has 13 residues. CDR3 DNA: TGCACCTACATCGGGTACTCCTCGACTGAAGCTTACTTT. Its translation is CTYIGYSSTEAYF.

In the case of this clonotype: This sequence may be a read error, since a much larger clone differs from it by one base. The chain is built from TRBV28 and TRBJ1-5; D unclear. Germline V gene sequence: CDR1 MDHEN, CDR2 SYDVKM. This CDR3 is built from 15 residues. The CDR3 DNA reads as TGTGCCAGCAGGTTCGGGGTCTTGAGCAATCAGCCCCAGAATTTT. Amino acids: CASRFGVLSNQPQNF.

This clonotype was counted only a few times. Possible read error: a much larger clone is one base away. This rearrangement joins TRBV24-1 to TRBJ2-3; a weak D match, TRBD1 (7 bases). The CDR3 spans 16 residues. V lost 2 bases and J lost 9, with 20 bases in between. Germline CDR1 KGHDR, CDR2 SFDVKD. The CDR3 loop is CATSDSPPPSGGTQYF. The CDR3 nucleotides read TGTGCCACCAGTGATTCCCCCCCCCCCTCAGGGGGGACGCAGTATTTT.

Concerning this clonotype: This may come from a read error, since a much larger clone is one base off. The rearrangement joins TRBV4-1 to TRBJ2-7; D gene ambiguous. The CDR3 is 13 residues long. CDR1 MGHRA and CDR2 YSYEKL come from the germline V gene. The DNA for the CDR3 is TGCGCCAGCAGCCAAGACCGGAGTGGCGAGCAGCACTTC. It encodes CASSQDRSGEQHF.

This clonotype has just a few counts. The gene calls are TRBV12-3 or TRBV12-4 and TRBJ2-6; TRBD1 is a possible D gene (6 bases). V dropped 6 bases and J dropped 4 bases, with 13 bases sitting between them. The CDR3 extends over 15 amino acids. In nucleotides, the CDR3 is TGTGCCAGCAGACCTACAGGGAAAGGGGCCAACGTCCTGACTTTC. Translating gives CASRPTGKGANVLTF.

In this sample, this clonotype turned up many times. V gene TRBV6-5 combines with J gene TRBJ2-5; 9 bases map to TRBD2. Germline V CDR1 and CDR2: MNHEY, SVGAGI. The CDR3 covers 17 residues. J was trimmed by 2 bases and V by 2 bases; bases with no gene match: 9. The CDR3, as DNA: TGTGCCAGCAGTTACGCCTATAGCGGGAGCCCTCAAGAGACCCAGTACTTC. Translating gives CASSYAYSGSPQETQYF.

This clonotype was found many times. Written as DNA, the CDR3 is TGTGCCAGCAGCTTAGTGGGGGGCGGGGAACAGCCCCAGCATTTT. Translated: CASSLVGGGEQPQHF. The V gene is TRBV7-9, the J gene TRBJ1-5, with D maybe TRBD1 (6 bases). Germline V gene lookup returns CDR1 SEHNR and CDR2 FQNEAQ (reference sequence). Trimming took off 1 base at V and 7 bases at J, with 14 bases between the two ends. The CDR3 is made up of 15 amino acids.

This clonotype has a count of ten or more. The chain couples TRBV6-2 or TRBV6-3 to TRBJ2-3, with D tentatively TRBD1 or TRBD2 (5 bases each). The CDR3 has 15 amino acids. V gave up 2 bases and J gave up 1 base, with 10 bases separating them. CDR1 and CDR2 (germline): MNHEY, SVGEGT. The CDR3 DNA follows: TGTGCCAGCAGTTACGGGACGGTGCGCACAGATACGCAGTATTTT. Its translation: CASSYGTVRTDTQYF.

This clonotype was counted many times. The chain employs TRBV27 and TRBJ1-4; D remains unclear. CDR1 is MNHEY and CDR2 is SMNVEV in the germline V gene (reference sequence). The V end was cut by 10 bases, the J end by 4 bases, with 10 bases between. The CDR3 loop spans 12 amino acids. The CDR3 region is CATRTVNEKLFF. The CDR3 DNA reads TGTGCCACTCGGACCGTTAATGAAAAACTGTTTTTT.

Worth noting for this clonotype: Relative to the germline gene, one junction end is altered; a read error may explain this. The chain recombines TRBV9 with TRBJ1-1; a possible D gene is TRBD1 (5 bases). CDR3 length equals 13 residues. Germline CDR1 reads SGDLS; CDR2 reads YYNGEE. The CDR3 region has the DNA TGTGCCGGCAGCGTAGGTGGGGGCACTGAAGCTTTCTTT. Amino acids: CAGSVGGGTEAFF.

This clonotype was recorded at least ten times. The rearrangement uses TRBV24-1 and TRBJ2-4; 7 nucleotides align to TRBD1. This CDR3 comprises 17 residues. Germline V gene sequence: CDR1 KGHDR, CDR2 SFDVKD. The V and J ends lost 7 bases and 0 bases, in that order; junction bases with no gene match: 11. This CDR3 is CATSSGTELLAKNIQYF. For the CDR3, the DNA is TGTGCCACCAGCTCCGGGACAGAGCTACTAGCCAAAAACATTCAGTACTTC.

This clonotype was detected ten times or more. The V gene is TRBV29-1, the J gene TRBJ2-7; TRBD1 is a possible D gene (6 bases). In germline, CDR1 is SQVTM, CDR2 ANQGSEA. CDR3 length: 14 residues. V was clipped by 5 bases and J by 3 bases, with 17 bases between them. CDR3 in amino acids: CSVQSGASVYEQYF. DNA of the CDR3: TGCAGCGTTCAATCAGGGGCTTCGGTCTACGAGCAGTACTTC.

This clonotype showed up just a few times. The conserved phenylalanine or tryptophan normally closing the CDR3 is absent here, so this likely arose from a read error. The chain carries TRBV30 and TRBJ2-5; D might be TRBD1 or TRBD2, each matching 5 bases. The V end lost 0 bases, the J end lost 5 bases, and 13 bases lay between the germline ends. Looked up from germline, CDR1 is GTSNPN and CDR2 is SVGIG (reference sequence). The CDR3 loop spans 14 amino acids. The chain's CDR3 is CAWSVGAGPETQYS. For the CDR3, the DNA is TGTGCCTGGAGTGTCGGGGCCGGGCCGGAGACCCAGTACTCC.

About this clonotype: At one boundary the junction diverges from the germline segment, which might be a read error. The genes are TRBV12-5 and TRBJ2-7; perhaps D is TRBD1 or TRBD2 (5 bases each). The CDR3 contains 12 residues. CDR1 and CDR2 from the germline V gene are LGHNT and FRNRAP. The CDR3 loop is CASGFGGRERYF. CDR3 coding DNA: TGTGCTAGTGGTTTTGGGGGTCGCGAGCGGTACTTC.

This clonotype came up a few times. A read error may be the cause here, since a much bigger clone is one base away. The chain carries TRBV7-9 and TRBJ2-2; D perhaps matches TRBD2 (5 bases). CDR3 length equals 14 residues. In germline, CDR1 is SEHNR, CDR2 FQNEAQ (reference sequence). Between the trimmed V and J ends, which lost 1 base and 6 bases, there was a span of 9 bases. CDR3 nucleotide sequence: TGTGCCAGCAGCTTAGGCCGAGGGTCCGGGGAGCTGTTTTTT. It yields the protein CASSLGRGSGELFF. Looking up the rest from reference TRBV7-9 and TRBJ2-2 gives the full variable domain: DTGVSQNPRHKITKRGQNVTFRCDPISEHNRLYWYRQTLGQGPEFLTYFQNEAQLEKSRLLSDRFSAERPKGSFSTLEIQRTEQGDSAMYLCASSLGRGSGELFFGEGSRLTVL.

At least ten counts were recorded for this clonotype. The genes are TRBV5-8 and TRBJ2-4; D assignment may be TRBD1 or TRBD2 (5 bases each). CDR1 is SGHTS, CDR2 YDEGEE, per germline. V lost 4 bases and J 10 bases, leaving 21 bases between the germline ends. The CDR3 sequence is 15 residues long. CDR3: CASSPIWDLSIIQYF. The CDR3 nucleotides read TGTGCCAGCAGCCCCATCTGGGACCTATCTATTATTCAGTACTTC. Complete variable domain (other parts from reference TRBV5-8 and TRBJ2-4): EAGVTQSPTHLIKTRGQQATLRCSPISGHTSVYWYQQALGLGLQFLLWYDEGEERNRGNFPPRFSGRQFPNYSSELNVNALELEDSALYLCASSPIWDLSIIQYFGAGTRLSVL.

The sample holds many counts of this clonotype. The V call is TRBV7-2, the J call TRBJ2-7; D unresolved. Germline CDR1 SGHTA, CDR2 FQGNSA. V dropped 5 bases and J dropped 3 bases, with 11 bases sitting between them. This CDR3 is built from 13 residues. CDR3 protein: CASSRAVLYEQYF. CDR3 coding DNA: TGTGCCAGCAGCCGTGCGGTACTCTACGAGCAGTACTTC. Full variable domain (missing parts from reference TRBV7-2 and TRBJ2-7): GAGVSQSPSNKVTEKGKDVELRCDPISGHTALYWYRQSLGQGLEFLIYFQGNSAPDKSGLPSDRFSAERTGGSVSTLTIQRTQQEDSAVYLCASSRAVLYEQYFGPGTRLTVT.

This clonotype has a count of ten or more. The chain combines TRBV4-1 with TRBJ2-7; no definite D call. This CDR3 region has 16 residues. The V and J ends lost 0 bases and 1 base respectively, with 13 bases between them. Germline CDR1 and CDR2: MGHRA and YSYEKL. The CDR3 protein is CASSQEGLLRSYEQYF. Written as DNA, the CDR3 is TGCGCCAGCAGCCAAGAGGGTTTGTTACGGTCCTACGAGCAGTACTTC.